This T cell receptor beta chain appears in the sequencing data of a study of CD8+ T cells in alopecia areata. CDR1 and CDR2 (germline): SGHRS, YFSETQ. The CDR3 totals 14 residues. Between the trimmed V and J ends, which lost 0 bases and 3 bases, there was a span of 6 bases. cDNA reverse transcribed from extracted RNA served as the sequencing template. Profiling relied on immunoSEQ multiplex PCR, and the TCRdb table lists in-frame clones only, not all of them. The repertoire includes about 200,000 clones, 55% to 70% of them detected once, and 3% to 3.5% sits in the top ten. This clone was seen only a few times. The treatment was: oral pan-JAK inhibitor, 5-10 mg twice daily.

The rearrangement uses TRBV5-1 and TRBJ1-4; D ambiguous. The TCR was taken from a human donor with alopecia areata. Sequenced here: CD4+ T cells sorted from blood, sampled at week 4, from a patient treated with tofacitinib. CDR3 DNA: TGCGCCAGCAGCTTGGATCCAGCTAATGAAAAACTGTTTTTT. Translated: CASSLDPANEKLFF.